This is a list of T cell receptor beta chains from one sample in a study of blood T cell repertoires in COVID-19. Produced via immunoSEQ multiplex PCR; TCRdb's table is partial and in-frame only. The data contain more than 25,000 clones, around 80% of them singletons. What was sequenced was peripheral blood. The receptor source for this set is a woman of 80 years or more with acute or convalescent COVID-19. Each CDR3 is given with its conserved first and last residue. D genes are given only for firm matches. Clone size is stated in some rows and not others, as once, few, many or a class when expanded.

CDR3 DNA: TGTGCCAGTAGTACCACATGGACTGAAGCTTTCTTT; CDR3 protein: CASSTTWTEAFF; D gene: .; V gene: TRBV19; CDR3 length: 12; J gene: TRBJ1-1; clone size: .
CDR3 DNA: TGTGCCAGCAGCCGGGGGTACAATGAGCAGTTCTTC; CDR3 protein: CASSRGYNEQFF; D gene: .; V gene: TRBV28; CDR3 length: 12; J gene: TRBJ2-1; clone size: .
CDR3 DNA: TGTGCCAGCTCACCACCACCAGGCCTCTCTGGAAACACCATATATTTT; CDR3 protein: CASSPPPGLSGNTIYF; D gene: .; V gene: TRBV18; CDR3 length: 16; J gene: TRBJ1-3; clone size: few
CDR3 DNA: TGTGCCAGCAGCATCGGACTTCCCTCTGGGGCCAACGTCCTGACTTTC; CDR3 protein: CASSIGLPSGANVLTF; D gene: .; V gene: TRBV7-2; CDR3 length: 16; J gene: TRBJ2-6; clone size: .
CDR3 DNA: TGCGCCAGCAGCTCCGGGACAGGGACCGGCAATCAGCCCCAGCATTTT; CDR3 protein: CASSSGTGTGNQPQHF; D gene: TRBD1; V gene: TRBV5-1; CDR3 length: 16; J gene: TRBJ1-5; clone size: .
CDR3 DNA: TGTGCCACCAAGGACAGTTATAATTCACCCCTCCACTTT; CDR3 protein: CATKDSYNSPLHF; D gene: .; V gene: TRBV10-3; CDR3 length: 13; J gene: TRBJ1-6; clone size: .
CDR3 DNA: TGTGCCATCAGGAAAGACAGCGGGAGCACCATATATTTT; CDR3 protein: CAIRKDSGSTIYF; D gene: .; V gene: TRBV10-3; CDR3 length: 13; J gene: TRBJ1-3; clone size: .
CDR3 DNA: TGTGCCAGCAGCCTGGGTGGTAGCGGGATTCGGATAGATACGCAGTATTTT; CDR3 protein: CASSLGGSGIRIDTQYF; D gene: TRBD2; V gene: TRBV7-8; CDR3 length: 17; J gene: TRBJ2-3; clone size: .
CDR3 DNA: TGTGCCAGCAGTTACTCGGGGGCAGCTTTCTTT; CDR3 protein: CASSYSGAAFF; D gene: .; V gene: TRBV6-2/TRBV6-3; CDR3 length: 11; J gene: TRBJ1-1; clone size: .
CDR3 DNA: TGCAGCGCCTTGGGGAGTACCGGGTCCACAGATACGCAGTATTTT; CDR3 protein: CSALGSTGSTDTQYF; D gene: .; V gene: TRBV29-1; CDR3 length: 15; J gene: TRBJ2-3; clone size: .
CDR3 DNA: TGTGCCAGCAGCTTGTACAGCGGCTTGTACAATGAGCAGTTCTTC; CDR3 protein: CASSLYSGLYNEQFF; D gene: .; V gene: TRBV7-2; CDR3 length: 15; J gene: TRBJ2-1; clone size: .
CDR3 DNA: TGTGCCAGCAGTTCGGGACTCCACGGCGAGTTTTTT; CDR3 protein: CASSSGLHGEFF; D gene: .; V gene: TRBV12-3/TRBV12-4; CDR3 length: 12; J gene: TRBJ1-4; clone size: .
CDR3 DNA: TGTGCCATCAGTGAGTCTATCTGGCAGGGACAGGGAAATGCAAAACTGTTTTTT; CDR3 protein: CAISESIWQGQGNAKLFF; D gene: TRBD1; V gene: TRBV10-3; CDR3 length: 18; J gene: TRBJ1-4; clone size: .
CDR3 DNA: TGTGCCATCACCACAGGGGGCCGTGGCTACACCTTC; CDR3 protein: CAITTGGRGYTF; D gene: TRBD1; V gene: TRBV10-3; CDR3 length: 12; J gene: TRBJ1-2; clone size: .
CDR3 DNA: TGTGCCAGCAGCTTAGCCGGGACAGGGGGCCACGAGCAGTACTTC; CDR3 protein: CASSLAGTGGHEQYF; D gene: TRBD1; V gene: TRBV7-2; CDR3 length: 15; J gene: TRBJ2-7; clone size: .
CDR3 DNA: TGTGCCAGCAGTTCCACAGGGGGGCTTGGCAATCAGCCCCAGCATTTT; CDR3 protein: CASSSTGGLGNQPQHF; D gene: TRBD1; V gene: TRBV28; CDR3 length: 16; J gene: TRBJ1-5; clone size: .
CDR3 DNA: TGTGCCAGTAGTATGCCGGGGGGGAACACTGAAGCTTTCTTT; CDR3 protein: CASSMPGGNTEAFF; D gene: .; V gene: TRBV19; CDR3 length: 14; J gene: TRBJ1-1; clone size: .
CDR3 DNA: TGTGCCAGTTCAGACAGGGGGAACGAAAAACTGTTTTTT; CDR3 protein: CASSDRGNEKLFF; D gene: TRBD1; V gene: TRBV6-5; CDR3 length: 13; J gene: TRBJ1-4; clone size: .
CDR3 DNA: TGTGCCAGCAGCCGTAATCCAGGCATCAACACCGGGGAGCTGTTTTTT; CDR3 protein: CASSRNPGINTGELFF; D gene: .; V gene: TRBV11-2; CDR3 length: 16; J gene: TRBJ2-2; clone size: .
CDR3 DNA: TGCGCCAGCAGGCGTCAGGGAAGCACAGATACGCAGTATTTT; CDR3 protein: CASRRQGSTDTQYF; D gene: .; V gene: TRBV4-3; CDR3 length: 14; J gene: TRBJ2-3; clone size: .
CDR3 DNA: TGTGCCAGCGGGGGACAGGCGTCGTACGAAAATCAGCCCCAGCATTTT; CDR3 protein: CASGGQASYENQPQHF; D gene: TRBD1; V gene: TRBV28; CDR3 length: 16; J gene: TRBJ1-5; clone size: .
CDR3 DNA: TGTGCCAGCAGTTACGGGACTAGCGGCCTAGCTGAGCAGTTCTTC; CDR3 protein: CASSYGTSGLAEQFF; D gene: TRBD2; V gene: TRBV6-2/TRBV6-3; CDR3 length: 15; J gene: TRBJ2-1; clone size: .
CDR3 DNA: TGTGCCAGTACACTGACATGGCCAGACAACACTGAAGCTTTCTTT; CDR3 protein: CASTLTWPDNTEAFF; D gene: .; V gene: TRBV19; CDR3 length: 15; J gene: TRBJ1-1; clone size: .
CDR3 DNA: TGCGCCAGCAGCCCGGACAGGGATTCACCCCTCCACTTT; CDR3 protein: CASSPDRDSPLHF; D gene: TRBD1; V gene: TRBV4-1; CDR3 length: 13; J gene: TRBJ1-6; clone size: .
CDR3 DNA: TGTGCCAGCTCTCGGGACAGGGGGCAGGACATTCAGTACTTC; CDR3 protein: CASSRDRGQDIQYF; D gene: TRBD1; V gene: TRBV18; CDR3 length: 14; J gene: TRBJ2-4; clone size: .
CDR3 DNA: TGTGCCAGCAAACCTTTATTGGGGGCAGGCTCCTACAATGAGCAGTTCTTC; CDR3 protein: CASKPLLGAGSYNEQFF; D gene: .; V gene: TRBV28; CDR3 length: 17; J gene: TRBJ2-1; clone size: .
CDR3 DNA: TGTGCCAGCAGCATGGGACAGTTTGGCTACACCTTC; CDR3 protein: CASSMGQFGYTF; D gene: TRBD1; V gene: TRBV7-2; CDR3 length: 12; J gene: TRBJ1-2; clone size: .
CDR3 DNA: TGCGCCAGCAGCACCCCCGGGACAGGGAGCGGCTACACCTTC; CDR3 protein: CASSTPGTGSGYTF; D gene: TRBD1; V gene: TRBV5-1; CDR3 length: 14; J gene: TRBJ1-2; clone size: few
CDR3 DNA: TGTGCCAGCACCCTATCGGCTAGCGGGAGGGCCGGCACCGGGGAGCTGTTTTTT; CDR3 protein: CASTLSASGRAGTGELFF; D gene: TRBD2; V gene: TRBV13; CDR3 length: 18; J gene: TRBJ2-2; clone size: .
CDR3 DNA: TGCGCCAGCAGCTTGATCCCAGGGAATCAGCCCCAGCATTTT; CDR3 protein: CASSLIPGNQPQHF; D gene: .; V gene: TRBV5-1; CDR3 length: 14; J gene: TRBJ1-5; clone size: .
CDR3 DNA: TGCGCCAGCGCCCCCATTGACTTCCCCTTCACAGATACGCAGTATTTT; CDR3 protein: CASAPIDFPFTDTQYF; D gene: .; V gene: TRBV10-2; CDR3 length: 16; J gene: TRBJ2-3; clone size: few
CDR3 DNA: TGCGCCAGCAGCTTGTGGCAGGACTATGGCTACACCTTC; CDR3 protein: CASSLWQDYGYTF; D gene: .; V gene: TRBV5-1; CDR3 length: 13; J gene: TRBJ1-2; clone size: .
CDR3 DNA: TGTGCCACCAGCGGAATCACTAGCGGGGGGCAAGAGACCCAGTACTTC; CDR3 protein: CATSGITSGGQETQYF; D gene: TRBD2; V gene: TRBV15; CDR3 length: 16; J gene: TRBJ2-5; clone size: .
CDR3 DNA: TGTGCCAGCAGTGAACCCGTTACCTACGAGCAGTACTTC; CDR3 protein: CASSEPVTYEQYF; D gene: .; V gene: TRBV2; CDR3 length: 13; J gene: TRBJ2-7; clone size: once
CDR3 DNA: TGTGCCAGCAGTTTTTCCGGACAGGGAAGGGACTACGAGCAGTACTTC; CDR3 protein: CASSFSGQGRDYEQYF; D gene: TRBD1; V gene: TRBV27; CDR3 length: 16; J gene: TRBJ2-7; clone size: .
CDR3 DNA: TGTGCCAGCAGTGAACAACCAGCGAACACCGGGGAGCTGTTTTTT; CDR3 protein: CASSEQPANTGELFF; D gene: .; V gene: TRBV6-1; CDR3 length: 15; J gene: TRBJ2-2; clone size: .
CDR3 DNA: TGTGCCAGCTCACCGGAGTTCAGTTCGTTCGAGCAGTACTTC; CDR3 protein: CASSPEFSSFEQYF; D gene: .; V gene: TRBV18; CDR3 length: 14; J gene: TRBJ2-7; clone size: .
CDR3 DNA: TGCGCCAGCAGCTCCGGATCAGGGGCCTATGGCTACACCTTC; CDR3 protein: CASSSGSGAYGYTF; D gene: .; V gene: TRBV5-1; CDR3 length: 14; J gene: TRBJ1-2; clone size: .
CDR3 DNA: TGCAGTCCCGGACAGGGTGACGAGCAGTACTTC; CDR3 protein: CSPGQGDEQYF; D gene: TRBD1; V gene: TRBV20-1; CDR3 length: 11; J gene: TRBJ2-7; clone size: few
CDR3 DNA: TGCGCCAGCCTCCAGGGAGCGGGAGGCAATGAGCAGTTCTTC; CDR3 protein: CASLQGAGGNEQFF; D gene: TRBD2; V gene: TRBV5-1; CDR3 length: 14; J gene: TRBJ2-1; clone size: .
CDR3 DNA: TGTGCCAGCAGTAGAAACAGGGTTGGCTACACCTTC; CDR3 protein: CASSRNRVGYTF; D gene: .; V gene: TRBV28; CDR3 length: 12; J gene: TRBJ1-2; clone size: .
CDR3 DNA: TGTGCCAGTAGTATGAAAGCTCTTGGTGGGGCCAACGTCCTGACTTTC; CDR3 protein: CASSMKALGGANVLTF; D gene: .; V gene: TRBV19; CDR3 length: 16; J gene: TRBJ2-6; clone size: few
CDR3 DNA: TGTGCCAGCAGCCCCCCCTCCGGGACAGATGAAAAACTGTTTTTT; CDR3 protein: CASSPPSGTDEKLFF; D gene: TRBD1; V gene: TRBV7-9; CDR3 length: 15; J gene: TRBJ1-4; clone size: .
CDR3 DNA: TGTGCCAGCAGCTCCGGAGGGGTAGCGGGGGGCTACAATGAGCAGTTCTTC; CDR3 protein: CASSSGGVAGGYNEQFF; D gene: TRBD2; V gene: TRBV9; CDR3 length: 17; J gene: TRBJ2-1; clone size: .
CDR3 DNA: TGTGCCACCAGTGACCTCGGGACTGGGAAAGATACGCAGTATTTT; CDR3 protein: CATSDLGTGKDTQYF; D gene: .; V gene: TRBV24-1; CDR3 length: 15; J gene: TRBJ2-3; clone size: .
CDR3 DNA: TGTGCCAGCAGCTTGGGTAACAGAGCTGGAAACACCATATATTTT; CDR3 protein: CASSLGNRAGNTIYF; D gene: .; V gene: TRBV5-6; CDR3 length: 15; J gene: TRBJ1-3; clone size: .
CDR3 DNA: TGTGCCAGCTCACTCTCCCGGGACAAAAACTACGAGCAGTACTTC; CDR3 protein: CASSLSRDKNYEQYF; D gene: .; V gene: TRBV18; CDR3 length: 15; J gene: TRBJ2-7; clone size: .
CDR3 DNA: TGTGCCAGCAGCCAGAGCGGAGGAGGAGTAGATACGCAGTATTTT; CDR3 protein: CASSQSGGGVDTQYF; D gene: .; V gene: TRBV7-2; CDR3 length: 15; J gene: TRBJ2-3; clone size: .
CDR3 DNA: TGCGCCAGCAGCACCACAGGGGGTAATTCACCCCTCCACTTT; CDR3 protein: CASSTTGGNSPLHF; D gene: TRBD1; V gene: TRBV5-1; CDR3 length: 14; J gene: TRBJ1-6; clone size: .
CDR3 DNA: TGCGCCAGCAGCCCCCGGACGGGAGACACCGGGGAGCTGTTTTTT; CDR3 protein: CASSPRTGDTGELFF; D gene: .; V gene: TRBV5-1; CDR3 length: 15; J gene: TRBJ2-2; clone size: .
CDR3 DNA: TGTGCCAGCAGCTTGGGGCCTAATGAAAAACTGTTTTTT; CDR3 protein: CASSLGPNEKLFF; D gene: .; V gene: TRBV5-5; CDR3 length: 13; J gene: TRBJ1-4; clone size: .
CDR3 DNA: TGTGCCAGCAGCCACCGAGTCGGGGGACAGCCCCAGCATTTT; CDR3 protein: CASSHRVGGQPQHF; D gene: .; V gene: TRBV6-5; CDR3 length: 14; J gene: TRBJ1-5; clone size: .
CDR3 DNA: TGTGCCAGCAGCCGGACAGGGTTATCAACTAATGAAAAACTGTTTTTT; CDR3 protein: CASSRTGLSTNEKLFF; D gene: TRBD1; V gene: TRBV28; CDR3 length: 16; J gene: TRBJ1-4; clone size: .
CDR3 DNA: TGCAGTGCTAGTAAAGGCTCGGGCTCCTACAATGAGCAGTTCTTC; CDR3 protein: CSASKGSGSYNEQFF; D gene: .; V gene: TRBV20-1; CDR3 length: 15; J gene: TRBJ2-1; clone size: few
CDR3 DNA: TGTGCCAGCAGTTTGGGGGGGGCGCCAGATACGCAGTATTTT; CDR3 protein: CASSLGGAPDTQYF; D gene: .; V gene: TRBV11-3; CDR3 length: 14; J gene: TRBJ2-3; clone size: .
CDR3 DNA: TGCGCCAGCAGGGTAACAGGGGGAAAAAATGAAAAACTGTTTTTT; CDR3 protein: CASRVTGGKNEKLFF; D gene: TRBD1; V gene: TRBV5-1; CDR3 length: 15; J gene: TRBJ1-4; clone size: .
CDR3 DNA: TGTGCCAGCATCGGGGGAATGAACACTGAAGCTTTCTTT; CDR3 protein: CASIGGMNTEAFF; D gene: .; V gene: TRBV28; CDR3 length: 13; J gene: TRBJ1-1; clone size: .
CDR3 DNA: TGTGCCAGCTTGCCGGGACTATTCACAGATACGCAGTATTTT; CDR3 protein: CASLPGLFTDTQYF; D gene: TRBD2; V gene: TRBV11-2; CDR3 length: 14; J gene: TRBJ2-3; clone size: .
CDR3 DNA: TGTGCCAGTAGTCCCGAGGTGACAGGGGTGGATCAGCCCCAGCATTTT; CDR3 protein: CASSPEVTGVDQPQHF; D gene: TRBD1; V gene: TRBV19; CDR3 length: 16; J gene: TRBJ1-5; clone size: .
CDR3 DNA: TGTGCCAGCAGTTACGAGGGAGGGAGGGTTCAGAATGAGCAGTTCTTC; CDR3 protein: CASSYEGGRVQNEQFF; D gene: TRBD2; V gene: TRBV6-6; CDR3 length: 16; J gene: TRBJ2-1; clone size: few